This TCR beta chain was retrieved from a study of spatial heterogeneity in lung cancer. The wider study: Detection consistently yielded more beta chains than alpha chains. TCR transcript abundance in tumor regions was strongly correlated with the T cell module score obtained from matched bulk RNA-seq.

Single TCR cDNA molecules each had their own unique molecular identifier. TCRdb passed the 5' RACE reads through MiXCR, listing each CDR3 protein once. The sample lists some 5,500 distinct CDR3 sequences, approximately 14% occurring once. Germline V gene sequence: CDR1 KGHSH, CDR2 LQKENI. This CDR3 has 16 amino acids. Losses at the gene ends were 6 bases for V and 4 bases for J; bases not matched to a gene: 9. In this sample, this clonotype turned up many times. Its specificity is unknown. The study's findings and limits: For expanded intratumoral alpha and beta TCRs, counts tracked tumor mutation counts.

Time point denoted: sample taken at primary tumor resection. Whole RNA, isolated from tumor, nontumor lung or frozen PBMC, was sequenced without prior sorting. The clonotype was recovered from a male donor with early-stage non-small cell lung cancer. V is TRBV18 and J is TRBJ2-3; 11 bases are shared with TRBD2. The specimen was lung tumor tissue, collected at surgery. CDR3 coding DNA: TGTGCCAGCTCCCCGACTAGCGGGACGTCCGCAGATACGCAGTATTTT. Translated: CASSPTSGTSADTQYF.